What follows are 32 T cell receptor beta chains derived from one specimen sequenced in a study of T cell responses to AZD1222 COVID-19 vaccine (dated by TCRdb to about 2021). The library was obtained by the immunoSEQ multiplex PCR assay. This is the immuneACCESS table as TCRdb keeps it, with only in-frame sequences that have V and J called. A part of the clones is gone; compared with another copy, unresolved V genes explain less than half, and the rest is unexplained. The sample includes some 150,000 clones, with roughly 89% observed a single time. 5% of the sample belongs to the ten largest clones. The sample's time point label is to be understood as: baseline before first vaccination. The sequences come from peripheral blood, collected on day 0 of AZD1222 vaccination. Receptors originate from an adult in good health.

The CDR3: CASSLRWQGVHYQPQHF. The CDR3 DNA reads TGTGCCAGCAGTTTAAGGTGGCAGGGGGTTCACTATCAGCCCCAGCATTTT. The rearrangement uses TRBV27 and TRBJ1-5; 7 bases fit TRBD1. The CDR3 is 17 residues long. Germline assignment: CDR1 MNHEY and CDR2 SMNVEV (reference sequence). V gave up 2 bases and J gave up 5 bases; unmatched junction bases: 12.

The chain joins TRBV6-5 to TRBJ1-6; D is undetermined. The CDR3 runs 14 residues. The germline gives CDR1 MNHEY, CDR2 SVGAGI. The V and J ends lost 7 bases and 3 bases respectively, with 10 bases between them. The CDR3 DNA sequence: TGTGCCAGCACCACGAGGAGCTATAATTCACCCCTCCACTTT. It codes for CASTTRSYNSPLHF.

The chain combines TRBV27 with TRBJ2-7; D not certain. The V end was cut by 2 bases, the J end by 0 bases, with 8 bases between. The CDR3 length is 14 residues. Germline V gene data show CDR1 as MNHEY and CDR2 as SMNVEV (reference sequence). The CDR3 reads CASSLTGSSYEQYF. CDR3 nucleotides: TGTGCCAGCAGTTTAACGGGTAGCTCCTACGAGCAGTACTTC.

As concerns this clone: The sample contains more than one DNA sequence encoding this CDR3. The chain recombines TRBV5-1 with TRBJ2-2; D is uncertain. There are 13 residues in the CDR3. Trimming removed 0 bases from V and 2 bases from J, with 2 bases in between. Germline CDR1 SGHRS, CDR2 YFSETQ. The CDR3 DNA reads as TGCGCCAGCAGCTTGGGTAACACCGGGGAGCTGTTTTTT. Protein sequence: CASSLGNTGELFF. The whole variable domain, filled in from reference TRBV5-1 and TRBJ2-2, reads KAGVTQTPRYLIKTRGQQVTLSCSPISGHRSVSWYQQTPGQGLQFLFEYFSETQRNKGNFPGRFSGRQFSNSRSEMNVSTLELGDSALYLCASSLGNTGELFFGEGSRLTVL.

This chain connects TRBV4-2 to TRBJ1-1; D unresolved. There are 15 residues in the CDR3. Trimming removed 1 base at V and 8 bases at J, with 17 bases between. Germline V lookup: CDR1 LGHNA, CDR2 YNFKEQ. CDR3 region: CASSQGLEVRREAFF. In nucleotides, the CDR3 is TGTGCCAGCAGCCAAGGGCTGGAAGTTCGGAGAGAAGCTTTCTTT.

This rearrangement joins TRBV14 to TRBJ2-5; the match to TRBD1 covers 10 bases. From germline, CDR1 is SGHDN and CDR2 FVKESK. The CDR3 extends over 16 amino acids. The ends lost 4 bases at V and 6 bases at J; junction bases unmatched: 11. The CDR3 spells CASSLYEGQGLQTQYF. The CDR3 DNA sequence: TGTGCCAGCAGCCTATATGAGGGACAGGGGTTGCAGACCCAGTACTTC.

The J gene is TRBJ2-5, the V gene TRBV11-1; TRBD1 agrees at 9 bases. V shed 5 bases, J shed 6 bases, and the junction held 10 bases outside the gene matches. The CDR3 totals 15 residues. Germline lookup yields CDR1 SGHAT and CDR2 FQDESV (reference sequence). The CDR3 protein is CASSPDRGSLKTQYF. Here the CDR3 DNA reads TGTGCCAGCAGCCCGGACAGGGGCAGTTTAAAGACCCAGTACTTC.

V gene TRBV9 combines with J gene TRBJ2-3, with D perhaps matching TRBD2 (5 bases). CDR1 is SGDLS, CDR2 YYNGEE, per germline. V lost 0 bases and J 2 bases, leaving 16 bases between the germline ends. The CDR3 consists of 17 residues. CDR3 protein: CASSVGSVLLPTDTQYF. As DNA, the CDR3 is TGTGCCAGCAGCGTAGGTAGCGTCCTATTACCCACAGATACGCAGTATTTT.

The rearrangement links TRBV9 to TRBJ1-1; 7 bases line up with TRBD1. V lost 2 bases and J lost 3; bases outside the gene matches: 4. The CDR3 has 14 amino acids. CDR1 SGDLS and CDR2 YYNGEE come from the germline V gene. The CDR3 spells CASSVTGMDTEAFF. The CDR3 DNA sequence: TGTGCCAGCAGCGTGACAGGGATGGACACTGAAGCTTTCTTT.

The chain joins TRBV20-1 to TRBJ2-7; D gene ambiguous. Germline CDR1 reads DFQATT; CDR2 reads SNEGSKA (reference sequence). Trimming pared 3 bases from V and 4 bases from J, leaving 7 bases between. The CDR3 consists of 11 residues. The CDR3 DNA follows: TGCAGTGCTAGGCAAGATTACGAGCAGTACTTC. Translating it yields CSARQDYEQYF.

This clone was detected only once. The rearrangement links TRBV27 to TRBJ2-6; 8 bases agree with TRBD1. The ends lost 3 bases at V and 0 bases at J; junction bases unmatched: 10. Germline CDR1 MNHEY, CDR2 SMNVEV (reference sequence). The CDR3 extends over 19 amino acids. Written as DNA, the CDR3 is TGTGCCAGCAGTTTTCTACCGGGACAGGTCACCTCTGGGGCCAACGTCCTGACTTTC. Protein: CASSFLPGQVTSGANVLTF.

CDR3 loop: CASSAGQGASQPQHF. The CDR3 nucleotides are TGTGCCAGCAGCGCGGGACAGGGGGCTAGTCAGCCCCAGCATTTT. The chain recombines TRBV9 with TRBJ1-5, with 12 positions matching TRBD1. Germline V gives CDR1 SGDLS, CDR2 YYNGEE. The V and J ends lost 3 bases and 6 bases, in that order; junction bases with no gene match: 4. This CDR3 has 15 amino acids.

The chain joins TRBV28 to TRBJ1-5, with 7 bases identical to TRBD1. Germline assignment: CDR1 MDHEN and CDR2 SYDVKM. The V gene end was trimmed by 5 bases and the J gene end by 3 bases; junction bases not matched to a gene: 7. The CDR3 extends over 15 amino acids. CDR3 in DNA: TGTGCCAGCAGTGGAGGGGGCAGCGACAATCAGCCCCAGCATTTT. Translated, it gives CASSGGGSDNQPQHF.

Regarding this clone: The limits of the CDR3 on the DNA are not certain, so only TCRdb's listed CDR3 is given. V usage is TRBV14 and J usage is TRBJ2-7; the tabulated D call, TRBD2, remains unverified against the DNA. Per germline, CDR1 SGHDN and CDR2 FVKESK. 18 amino acids form the CDR3, both terminal residues included. The CDR3 sequence is CASSQREGGPFGNGEQYF.

The chain is built from TRBV4-2 and TRBJ1-1, with D hard to call. Trimming took 4 bases from V and 0 from J, leaving 9 bases between them. The CDR3 totals 14 residues. Germline V gives CDR1 LGHNA, CDR2 YNFKEQ. CDR3 residues: CASSPELMNTEAFF. The CDR3 nucleotides read TGTGCCAGCAGCCCCGAGCTCATGAACACTGAAGCTTTCTTT.

The chain carries TRBV11-2 and TRBJ2-7; TRBD1 matches at 9 bases. Unmatched junction bases numbered 9, after V lost 5 bases and J lost 7 bases. The length of the CDR3 is 14 residues. Germline V gene lookup returns CDR1 SGHAT and CDR2 FQNNGV. For the CDR3, the DNA is TGTGCCAGCAGCCTAGGACAGGGGACGGGGGAGCAGTACTTC. This codes for CASSLGQGTGEQYF.

This rearrangement joins TRBV6-5 to TRBJ1-2, with TRBD1 matching 7 bases. V lost 6 bases and J lost 4; bases outside the gene matches: 8. The CDR3 spans 14 residues. Per the germline V gene, CDR1 is MNHEY and CDR2 is SVGAGI. In DNA, the CDR3 is TGTGCCAGCAGACGCCGGGACAGAGGCTATGGCTACACCTTC. This sequence encodes CASRRRDRGYGYTF.

This clone was observed a few times. The CDR3 DNA is TGTGCCAGCAGCCAAGGGAACAGGGCCACCGGGGAGCTGTTTTTT. Translated: CASSQGNRATGELFF. The chain recombines TRBV4-2 with TRBJ2-2; D might be TRBD1 (6 bases). The length of the CDR3 is 15 residues. The germline V and J ends were trimmed by 1 base and 4 bases, with 10 bases remaining between them. Looked up from germline, CDR1 is LGHNA and CDR2 is YNFKEQ.

This chain connects TRBV28 to TRBJ1-2, with a possible D match to TRBD1 (5 bases). There are 16 residues in the CDR3. Germline V gives CDR1 MDHEN, CDR2 SYDVKM. V was clipped by 4 bases and J by 4 bases, with 19 bases between them. CDR3 coding DNA: TGTGCCAGCAGTTCCCAGGGATGGGGGAAAGGCTATGGCTACACCTTC. It codes for CASSSQGWGKGYGYTF.

The chain recombines TRBV9 with TRBJ2-7, with D perhaps assigned TRBD1 or TRBD2 (5 bases each). Looked up from germline, CDR1 is SGDLS and CDR2 is YYNGEE. The ends were cut back, 3 bases at V and 9 bases at J, with 13 bases in the middle. The CDR3 has 12 residues. CDR3 region: CASSASFGGQYF. DNA for the CDR3: TGTGCCAGCAGCGCCTCCTTTGGGGGGCAGTACTTC. Full variable domain (remainder filled in from reference TRBV9 and TRBJ2-7): DSGVTQTPKHLITATGQRVTLRCSPRSGDLSVYWYQQSLDQGLQFLIQYYNGEERAKGNILERFSAQQFPDLHSELNLSSLELGDSALYFCASSASFGGQYFGPGTRLTVT.

This chain links TRBV7-3 with TRBJ2-5; 7 bases line up with TRBD1. The CDR3 runs to 15 residues. Germline CDR1 SGHTA, CDR2 FQGTGA. V lost 2 bases, J lost 2 bases, and 5 bases stayed unmatched. CDR3 sequence reads: CASSLGPGQQETQYF. The CDR3 nucleotides are TGTGCCAGCAGCTTAGGGCCGGGACAGCAAGAGACCCAGTACTTC.

This chain uses TRBV28 with TRBJ2-7; 7 nucleotides align to TRBD2. This CDR3 is built from 15 residues. Germline CDR1 and CDR2: MDHEN and SYDVKM. After removal of 6 bases from V and 2 bases from J, the junction contained 10 bases not matched to a gene. In DNA, the CDR3 is TGTGCCAGCAGGCCACCTGGCGGGAGAGCCTACGAGCAGTACTTC. Its protein is CASRPPGGRAYEQYF.

The rearrangement uses TRBV6-1 and TRBJ1-1; TRBD1 might be the D (6 bases). The V end lost 3 bases, the J end lost 11 bases, and 16 bases lay between the germline ends. The germline V gene encodes CDR1 MNHNS and CDR2 SASEGT. The CDR3 spans 13 residues. The CDR3 reads CASSELRGQQAFF. The CDR3 nucleotides are TGTGCCAGCAGTGAGCTCAGGGGCCAACAGGCTTTCTTT.

V usage is TRBV9 and J usage is TRBJ2-2, with TRBD2 as a possible D gene (7 bases). CDR1 SGDLS and CDR2 YYNGEE come from the germline V gene. The V gene lost 6 bases and the J gene lost 6 bases, with 18 bases spanning the gap. The CDR3 consists of 15 residues. CDR3 coding DNA: TGTGCCAGCACCTTCCAAGGGGGGGATCCCGGGGAGCTGTTTTTT. It specifies CASTFQGGDPGELFF.

This clone has a single count. This chain joins TRBV28 and TRBJ1-2, with TRBD1 matching 8 bases. The CDR3 sequence is 16 residues long. V dropped 8 bases and J dropped 4; count of bases not matched to a gene: 15. Germline loops: CDR1 MDHEN, CDR2 SYDVKM. The CDR3 DNA reads TGTGCCAGCCTCGACAGGGGTGCCTTAAGGTCCTATGGCTACACCTTC. This sequence encodes CASLDRGALRSYGYTF.

The chain combines TRBV5-4 with TRBJ2-1; 8 bases align to TRBD1. The CDR3 spans 15 residues. After removal of 4 bases from V and 5 bases from J, the junction contained 8 bases not matched to a gene. Germline V gene sequence: CDR1 SGHNT, CDR2 YYREEE (reference sequence). The CDR3 DNA is TGTGCCAGCAGCCTAGGGACAGGCGTAAACAATGAGCAGTTCTTC. Translating it yields CASSLGTGVNNEQFF.

The chain has TRBV5-1 and TRBJ2-1; 7 nucleotides align to TRBD2. The CDR3 is made up of 14 amino acids. J was trimmed by 3 bases and V by 5 bases; bases with no gene match: 5. Germline V gives CDR1 SGHRS, CDR2 YFSETQ. This chain's CDR3 is CASRRETGYNEQFF. The CDR3 DNA reads TGCGCCAGCAGGCGGGAGACTGGCTACAATGAGCAGTTCTTC.

This chain connects TRBV6-4 to TRBJ2-3; TRBD1 matches 8 bases. V shed 4 bases and J 5 bases; nucleotides not matched to a gene: 5. The germline gives CDR1 MRHNA, CDR2 SNTAGT. The CDR3 is made up of 14 amino acids. CDR3 sequence (DNA): TGTGCCAGCAGTGGTCAGGGGGCGGGAGATACGCAGTATTTT. The encoded protein is CASSGQGAGDTQYF.

The chain uses TRBV3-1 (or the pseudogene TRBV3-2) and TRBJ1-5; D is perhaps TRBD1 (5 bases). The germline gives CDR1 LGHDT, CDR2 YNNKEL (reference sequence). The CDR3 runs 15 residues. Trimming took 1 base from V and 6 from J, leaving 13 bases between them. The CDR3: CASSQAPGPGQPQHF. The CDR3 DNA sequence: TGTGCCAGCAGCCAAGCACCGGGGCCTGGTCAGCCCCAGCATTTT.

This chain joins TRBV10-1 and TRBJ2-3; D ambiguous. The germline V gene encodes CDR1 WNHNN and CDR2 SYGVQD (reference sequence). The ends were cut back, 3 bases at V and 6 bases at J, with 16 bases in the middle. This CDR3 is built from 15 residues. Here the CDR3 reads CASSESGYLGDTQYF. The CDR3 DNA is TGCGCCAGCAGTGAATCGGGCTACCTAGGGGATACGCAGTATTTT.

Worth noting for this clone: This same CDR3 is encoded by further DNA sequences in the sample. The J gene is TRBJ2-7, the V gene TRBV6-5; D ambiguous. This CDR3 spans 15 amino acids. V lost 0 bases, J lost 0 bases, and 9 bases lay in between. Per the germline V gene, CDR1 is MNHEY and CDR2 is SVGAGI. CDR3 nucleotides: TGTGCCAGCAGTTACTCGACGGCGAGCTCCTACGAGCAGTACTTC. It yields the protein CASSYSTASSYEQYF.

This sequence joins TRBV28 and TRBJ2-7, with D possibly being TRBD1 (6 bases). Between the trimmed V and J ends, which lost 1 base and 0 bases, there was a span of 13 bases. The germline V gene has CDR1 MDHEN and CDR2 SYDVKM. CDR3 length: 16 residues. The CDR3 nucleotides read TGTGCCAGCAGTTTATCAGGGGCGAGGAGCTCCTACGAGCAGTACTTC. This gives the protein CASSLSGARSSYEQYF.